This TCR beta chain is drawn from a study of T cell changes during pregnancy in multiple sclerosis. Sequenced by immunoSEQ multiplex PCR; TCRdb stores in-frame clones only, minus some. The sample shows roughly 34,000 clones, 80% to 90% of them seen only once. The sample in question was CD8+ T cells from peripheral blood mononuclear cells, obtained in the third trimester of pregnancy. This TCR was sampled from a female donor with multiple sclerosis, enrolled in a pregnancy study.

The CDR3 region has the DNA TGTGCCAGCAGCTCCCCGCAAGAGGACAGGGGGCGTCACTATGGCTACACCTTC. Its translation: CASSSPQEDRGRHYGYTF. J is TRBJ1-2 and V is TRBV11-2, with TRBD1 identical over 11 bases. Germline CDR1 reads SGHAT; CDR2 reads FQNNGV. Trimming at V came to 4 bases and at J to 3 bases, leaving 13 bases not matched to a gene. This CDR3 comprises 18 residues.